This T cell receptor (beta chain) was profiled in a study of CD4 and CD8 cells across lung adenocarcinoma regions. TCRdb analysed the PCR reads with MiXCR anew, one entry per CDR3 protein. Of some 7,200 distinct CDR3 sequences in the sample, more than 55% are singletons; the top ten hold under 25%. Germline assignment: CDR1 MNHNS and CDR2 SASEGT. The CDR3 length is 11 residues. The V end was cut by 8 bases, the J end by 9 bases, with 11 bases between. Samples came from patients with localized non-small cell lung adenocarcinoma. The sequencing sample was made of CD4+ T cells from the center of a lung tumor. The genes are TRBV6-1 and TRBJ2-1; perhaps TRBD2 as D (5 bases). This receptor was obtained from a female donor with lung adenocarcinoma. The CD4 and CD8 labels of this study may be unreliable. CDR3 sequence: CASLEAAEQFF. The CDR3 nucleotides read TGTGCCAGCTTGGAGGCAGCTGAGCAGTTCTTC.